These T cell receptor beta chains were read from a single sample in a study of T-cell memory formation after mild COVID-19. Each CDR3 protein gets one entry after TCRdb re-called the 5' RACE reads with MiXCR. Among about 360,000 distinct CDR3 sequences listed, approximately 15% were seen once. Sequences were obtained from PBMCs or a T cell subset sorted from them (not recorded which). Every receptor here comes from a man aged 18 to 30 who had mild COVID-19 (a few samples of this study predate the infection). Cell type and time point are not known. Both conserved end residues are part of each CDR3. D genes are given only for firm matches. Only some rows state a clone size, as once, few, many or a class for expanded clones.

D	size	V	J	DNA	CDR3
.	few	TRBV10-3	TRBJ2-3	TGTGCCATCAGTGGTTTCCGGGTAAGAAGCACAGATACGCAGTATTTT	CAISGFRVRSTDTQYF
.	.	TRBV7-2	TRBJ2-3	TGTGCCAGCAGCCCACGTCCGGGAGAAGATACGCAGTATTTT	CASSPRPGEDTQYF
.	.	TRBV29-1	TRBJ1-5	TGCAGCGTTGCCGGGAATAGCAATCAGCCCCAGCATTTT	CSVAGNSNQPQHF
TRBD2	.	TRBV12-3/TRBV12-4	TRBJ2-4	TGTGCCAGCAACAGCGGGGGGGGTTTCAACATTCAGTACTTC	CASNSGGGFNIQYF
.	many	TRBV7-9	TRBJ2-3	TGTGCCAGCAGCTTAGGAGGCAGTTATACAGATACGCAGTATTTT	CASSLGGSYTDTQYF
TRBD2	few	TRBV12-3/TRBV12-4	TRBJ2-1	TGTGCCAGCACCGATCTTAGGACTAGCGGGGTGGATGAGCAGTTCTTC	CASTDLRTSGVDEQFF
TRBD1	few	TRBV6-5	TRBJ2-7	TGTGCCAGCAGTTACGACAGGGATGGCTACGAGCAGTACTTC	CASSYDRDGYEQYF
TRBD1	few	TRBV27	TRBJ1-2	TGTGCCAGCGGGGCCGACAGGGGATTGTATGGCTACACCTTC	CASGADRGLYGYTF
.	.	TRBV7-9	TRBJ1-1	TGTGCCAGCAGCTACCCTACCTGGATCTTT	CASSYPTWIF
.	.	TRBV3-1	TRBJ1-3	TGTGCCAGCAGCCAAGAATGGCAAAGCACCATATATTTT	CASSQEWQSTIYF
.	few	TRBV6-5	TRBJ2-7	TGTGCCAGCAGCCCCTACAGGACGGGCGAGCAGTACTTC	CASSPYRTGEQYF
.	few	TRBV4-3	TRBJ1-5	TGCGCCAGCAGCCAAGACGGTACGGGTCAGCCCCAGCATTTT	CASSQDGTGQPQHF
TRBD1	.	TRBV6-5	TRBJ1-2	TGTGCCAGCAGCAACAGGGTCAGGGGGATAGGCTACACCTTC	CASSNRVRGIGYTF
.	.	TRBV4-3	TRBJ1-2	TGCGCCAGCAGCCAAGATTGGATCGGCTATGGCTACACCTTC	CASSQDWIGYGYTF
TRBD2	.	TRBV27	TRBJ2-3	TGTGCCAGCAGTTTAGGGGCGGGAGGGTTCACAGATACGCAGTATTTT	CASSLGAGGFTDTQYF
.	few	TRBV25-1	TRBJ2-3	TGTGCCAGCAGCACTATTGAAGGGCTAGTCCGGGCAGATACGCAGTATTTT	CASSTIEGLVRADTQYF
.	few	TRBV27	TRBJ2-7	TGTGCCAGCAGTCCCCCCACGAGGAGGGGCCCCTACGAGCAGTACTTC	CASSPPTRRGPYEQYF
.	.	TRBV4-3	TRBJ2-3	TGCGCCAGCAGCCTTTTTCGACTTGGAGATACGCAGTATTTT	CASSLFRLGDTQYF
.	.	TRBV4-1	TRBJ1-2	TGCGCCAGCCGTAGCGGGAACTATGGCTACACCTTC	CASRSGNYGYTF
.	.	TRBV7-2	TRBJ1-1	TGTGCCAGCAGCCTGGGATTTGGCCGGGAAGCTTTCTTT	CASSLGFGREAFF
.	.	TRBV5-1	TRBJ2-1	TGCGCCAGCAGCCTCGCCCCCTCCTACAATGAGCAGTTCTTC	CASSLAPSYNEQFF
.	.	TRBV9	TRBJ2-5	TGTGCCAGCAGCCCATTTTCGGGGGTGGAGACCCAGTACTTC	CASSPFSGVETQYF
.	.	TRBV4-1	TRBJ1-6	TGCGCCAGCAGCTCATCTCAGACCTATAATTCACCCCTCCACTTT	CASSSSQTYNSPLHF
.	many	TRBV6-6	TRBJ2-5	TGTGCCAGCAGGAAAGGGGAGACCCAGTACTTC	CASRKGETQYF
TRBD2	.	TRBV20-1	TRBJ2-1	TGCAGTGCTAGTCGGGCTAGCGGACTTGGAAATGAGCAGTTCTTC	CSASRASGLGNEQFF
.	.	TRBV19	TRBJ2-2	TGTGCCAGTAGTATGTCCCCTAACCCCGGGGAGCTGTTTTTT	CASSMSPNPGELFF
.	few	TRBV5-1	TRBJ2-1	TGCGCCAGCAGCATGCAGGGGAGGGTGGCCTACAATGAGCAGTTCTTC	CASSMQGRVAYNEQFF
TRBD1	few	TRBV20-1	TRBJ1-2	TGCAGTGCTAGAGATCTAGGTGGACAGGGGAACTTCCCTAACTATGGCTACACCTTC	CSARDLGGQGNFPNYGYTF
.	few	TRBV12-3/TRBV12-4	TRBJ2-1	TGTGCCAGCAGGGGGGGTCCGTACAATGAGCAGTTCTTC	CASRGGPYNEQFF
TRBD2	many	TRBV3-1	TRBJ2-5	TGTGCCAGCAGCCCGTCGGGGGGGGTCGAGACCCAGTACTTC	CASSPSGGVETQYF
TRBD1	few	TRBV4-1	TRBJ1-6	TGCGCCAGCAGCCCCCCGGGACAGCTACGCTCACCCCTCCACTTT	CASSPPGQLRSPLHF
TRBD2	few	TRBV6-6	TRBJ2-2	TGTGCCAGCAGTTACGCTAGCGGGGTTGTCGGGGAGCTGTTTTTT	CASSYASGVVGELFF
.	few	TRBV20-1	TRBJ2-1	TGCAGTGCTAGACTGCTCAATGAGCAGTTCTTC	CSARLLNEQFF
.	few	TRBV28	TRBJ1-2	TGTGCCAGCAGGGTTCTCGGGGATAACTATGGCTACACCTTC	CASRVLGDNYGYTF
.	few	TRBV5-1	TRBJ1-1	TGCGCCAGCCTCTTGGGGTCGGGGGCCACTGAAGCTTTCTTT	CASLLGSGATEAFF
.	few	TRBV10-1	TRBJ1-2	TGCGCCAGCAGTGAGTCGTCGGGGATTGGCTACACCTTC	CASSESSGIGYTF
TRBD2	few	TRBV4-3	TRBJ2-3	TGCGCCAGCAGCCAAGATTTGACGCGGGGGGGTACAGATACGCAGTATTTT	CASSQDLTRGGTDTQYF
.	.	TRBV5-5	TRBJ1-5	TGTGCCAGCAGCTTGGAACGGCTAGATAGCAATCAGCCCCAGCATTTT	CASSLERLDSNQPQHF
.	.	TRBV5-1	TRBJ1-1	TGCGCCAGCAGCGTAACAGGAGGCGTGGTCCCGAACACTGAAGCTTTCTTT	CASSVTGGVVPNTEAFF
.	.	TRBV2	TRBJ2-3	TGTGCCAGCAGAGGGGACGGAGATACGCAGTATTTT	CASRGDGDTQYF
.	.	TRBV2	TRBJ1-1	TGTGCCAGCAGTGTATGGGCTCCCAACAATGAAGCTTTCTTT	CASSVWAPNNEAFF
.	.	TRBV7-9	TRBJ1-2	TGTGCCAGCAGCCGAGAACCAAACGACTATGGCTACACCTTC	CASSREPNDYGYTF
TRBD2	.	TRBV6-5	TRBJ2-1	TGTGCCAGCAGTTATGATAGCGGGGGTTACAATGAGCAGTTCTTC	CASSYDSGGYNEQFF
TRBD1	few	TRBV7-9	TRBJ1-1	TGTGCCAGCAGCTTATCAGGGGGCGCGAATGAAGCTTTCTTT	CASSLSGGANEAFF
.	few	TRBV7-8	TRBJ1-1	TGTGCCAGCAGCTTACAGGTTGGGACTGAAGCTTTCTTT	CASSLQVGTEAFF
.	.	TRBV5-1	TRBJ2-6	TGCGCCAGCAGCGACAGCTCTGGGGCCAACGTCCTGACTTTC	CASSDSSGANVLTF
.	few	TRBV7-8	TRBJ1-6	TGTGCCAGCAGCTTAGACCGGCTGGGGGCTTCACCCCTCCACTTT	CASSLDRLGASPLHF
TRBD1	.	TRBV10-3	TRBJ1-1	TGTGCCATCAGCGAGGGGGCGCCGGTCACTGAAGCTTTCTTT	CAISEGAPVTEAFF
.	.	TRBV3-1	TRBJ1-1	TGTGCCAGCGGACAAACCAACACTGAAGCTTTCTTT	CASGQTNTEAFF
.	few	TRBV6-1	TRBJ2-1	TGTGCCAGCAGCGCCGTGTTAGCGAGCTCCTACAATGAGCAGTTCTTC	CASSAVLASSYNEQFF
TRBD2	few	TRBV7-2	TRBJ2-5	TGTGCCAGCAGCCAGACCGGGACTAGCCGAGAGACCCAGTACTTC	CASSQTGTSRETQYF
TRBD2	.	TRBV7-3	TRBJ2-1	TGTGCCAGCAGCTTAGCTAGCGGGGGGACTTTGAGCTCCTACAATGAGCAGTTCTTC	CASSLASGGTLSSYNEQFF
.	.	TRBV7-2	TRBJ1-5	TGTGCCAGCAGCGTACAGGGACCCAATCAGCCCCAGCATTTT	CASSVQGPNQPQHF
TRBD1	.	TRBV7-2	TRBJ2-7	TGTGCCAGCAGCCGGGACAGGGTCAGCGCCTACGAGCAGTACTTC	CASSRDRVSAYEQYF